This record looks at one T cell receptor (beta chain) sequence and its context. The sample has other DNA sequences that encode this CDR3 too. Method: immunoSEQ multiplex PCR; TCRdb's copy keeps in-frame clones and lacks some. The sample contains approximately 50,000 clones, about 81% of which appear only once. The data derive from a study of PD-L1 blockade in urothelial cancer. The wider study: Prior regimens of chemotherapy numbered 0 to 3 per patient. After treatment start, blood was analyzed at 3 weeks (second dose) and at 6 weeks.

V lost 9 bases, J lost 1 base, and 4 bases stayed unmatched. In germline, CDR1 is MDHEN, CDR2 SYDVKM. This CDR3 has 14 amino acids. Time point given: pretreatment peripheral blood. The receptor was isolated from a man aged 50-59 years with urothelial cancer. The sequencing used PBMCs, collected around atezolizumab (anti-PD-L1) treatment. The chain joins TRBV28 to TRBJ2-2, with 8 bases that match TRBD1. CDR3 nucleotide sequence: TGTGCCAGTCTTGACAGGGGGAACACCGGGGAGCTGTTTTTT. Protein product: CASLDRGNTGELFF.